The rows below give T cell receptor beta chains drawn from one sample of a study of blood T cell repertoires in COVID-19. The table came from immunoSEQ multiplex PCR; TCRdb's copy has only in-frame clones and leaves some out. In the table there are under 350,000 clones, under 90% of which are singletons. The sample consisted of PBMCs or T cells enriched from blood (not recorded which). Receptor source: a woman aged 55 to 70 who had recovered from COVID-19. Each CDR3 is given with its conserved first and last residue. A D gene is named only where the DNA matches it firmly. Clone size appears in some rows only: once, few, many, or a class for an expanded clone.

v_call	d_call	j_call	cdr3_length	clone_size	cdr3_aa	cdr3_nt
TRBV28	.	TRBJ2-1	14	.	CASSFQRSWNEQFF	TGTGCCAGCAGTTTTCAGCGGTCATGGAATGAGCAGTTCTTC
TRBV7-8	.	TRBJ1-2	17	.	CASSSQGGPGSSYGYTF	TGTGCCAGCAGCTCCCAGGGCGGTCCCGGGAGCTCATATGGCTACACCTTC
TRBV5-4	TRBD1	TRBJ2-2	17	.	CASSPPPGQGWAGELFF	TGTGCCAGCAGCCCCCCCCCGGGACAGGGATGGGCCGGGGAGCTGTTTTTT
TRBV12-5	.	TRBJ1-2	17	.	CASGLVNVGGHRTRYTF	TGTGCTAGTGGTTTGGTAAATGTAGGGGGACACCGGACAAGGTACACCTTC
TRBV9	.	TRBJ2-3	15	.	CASSVDGGTTDTQYF	TGTGCCAGCAGCGTAGATGGCGGTACCACAGATACGCAGTATTTT
TRBV28	.	TRBJ1-2	14	few	CASSLSGTNNGYTF	TGTGCCAGCAGTTTATCCGGGACAAATAATGGCTACACCTTC
TRBV20-1	.	TRBJ1-2	11	.	CSAFSGEGYTF	TGCAGTGCATTTTCAGGGGAGGGCTACACCTTC
TRBV2	TRBD2	TRBJ2-6	16	.	CASSPLGGSGANVLTF	TGTGCCAGCAGCCCCCTGGGGGGGTCTGGGGCCAACGTCCTGACTTTC
TRBV28	TRBD2	TRBJ2-1	14	.	CASRVREAGNEQFF	TGTGCCAGCAGGGTCCGGGAGGCTGGCAATGAGCAGTTCTTC
TRBV2	.	TRBJ1-6	17	.	CASSVARGESGNSPLHF	TGTGCCAGCAGTGTAGCCCGCGGGGAGAGTGGTAATTCACCCCTCCACTTT
TRBV19	.	TRBJ2-1	12	.	CASDSAYNEQFF	TGTGCCAGCGACAGCGCCTACAATGAGCAGTTCTTC
TRBV1	.	TRBJ2-5	16	few	CTSSPTPSGPQETQYF	TGCACCAGCAGCCCTACCCCTAGCGGGCCACAAGAGACCCAGTACTTC
TRBV5-1	.	TRBJ1-4	14	.	CASRTGERKEKLFF	TGCGCCAGTCGGACTGGGGAACGAAAGGAAAAACTGTTTTTT
TRBV6-6	TRBD2	TRBJ2-5	13	.	CASSGGGLETQYF	TGTGCCAGCAGCGGGGGGGGGCTGGAGACCCAGTACTTC
TRBV4-1	TRBD1	TRBJ2-1	16	.	CASSQDLQGAWNEQFF	TGCGCCAGCAGCCAAGATTTGCAGGGGGCTTGGAATGAGCAGTTCTTC
TRBV25-1	.	TRBJ1-4	15	.	CASTSKVGAGEKLFF	TGTGCCAGCACCTCAAAGGTGGGGGCGGGTGAAAAACTGTTTTTT
TRBV9	TRBD1	TRBJ1-1	14	.	CASSVGQQNTEAFF	TGTGCCAGCAGCGTGGGACAGCAGAACACTGAAGCTTTCTTT
TRBV27	.	TRBJ1-3	14	once	CASSFREGGNTIYF	TGTGCCAGCAGTTTCAGGGAAGGTGGAAACACCATATATTTT